This TCR beta chain appears in the sequencing data of a study of T cells in Graves' hyperthyroidism and ophthalmopathy. Template material for amplifying TCR beta CDR3 regions consisted of RNA transcripts. Using the HTBI primer set, a first-round RT-PCR was run on the TCR CDR3. TCRdb processed the multiplex PCR reads anew with MiXCR; each CDR3 protein has one entry. The data contain about 180,000 distinct CDR3 sequences, about 17% of them seen just once; the ten biggest clones take up roughly 28%. Study-level findings and limits: The blood repertoire included most of the expanded thyroid clonotypes above 0.001. The model predicted ophthalmopathy a median roughly 6.3 months before onset. From stable hyperthyroidism, ophthalmopathy was set apart by a 13 V-J model.

An absence of ophthalmopathy progression within 18 months meant stable Graves' hyperthyroidism. V lost 4 bases and J 5 bases, leaving 15 bases between the germline ends. Per the germline V gene, CDR1 is SGHNT and CDR2 is YYREEE (reference sequence). This CDR3 region has 14 residues. For this clonotype: Its antigen remains unknown.

Sequencing input: blood. The rearrangement links TRBV5-4 to TRBJ2-5; a weak D match, TRBD1 (6 bases). The receptor comes from a woman aged 50 to 65 with Graves' hyperthyroidism. The CDR3 DNA reads as TGTGCCAGCAGCCCCGGGATCCAGGGGGAGACCCAGTACTTC. Translated, it gives CASSPGIQGETQYF.